This T cell receptor (beta chain) is drawn from a study of blood T cell repertoires in COVID-19. About the study: There were acute and convalescent COVID-19 samples, and they came from the United States, Italy and Spain. T cells, B-cell-depleted T cells, or PBMCs supplied cDNA or gDNA.

Germline assignment: CDR1 KGHDR and CDR2 SFDVKD. The V gene end was trimmed by 8 bases and the J gene end by 3 bases; junction bases not matched to a gene: 8. CDR3 length: 16 residues. As handled by the study authors: Nucleated cell counts were estimated from reference gene primer amplification. The repertoire was sequenced with immunoSEQ multiplex PCR; TCRdb's copy has only in-frame clones and lacks some. The V and J calls and clone size come from that table; D and trimming were worked out from the DNA. Altogether some 150,000 clones are present, roughly 90% being singletons, with the ten largest covering about 3.9%.

Sequencing used peripheral blood. This sequence originates from an older woman who had recovered from COVID-19. V usage is TRBV24-1 and J usage is TRBJ2-5, with 13 bases that match TRBD2. CDR3 DNA: TGTGCCACCACCTACCGGACTAGCGGGGGCAAAGAGACCCAGTACTTC. It encodes CATTYRTSGGKETQYF.